The clone carrying this T cell receptor (beta chain) was detected only once. What it binds is not known. This entry belongs to a study of cytomegalovirus exposure and HLA in healthy donors. Overall study results and limits: Some V segments, TRBV6-2 and TRBV6-3 among them, were indistinguishable and were therefore excluded. The majority of TCR sequences were rare, yet some public TCRs appeared in many donors. There were around 160 TCR beta chains listed as cytomegalovirus-associated.

The study ran its PCR with 60 Vbeta and 13 Jbeta primers. Libraries were prepared by immunoSEQ multiplex PCR; TCRdb keeps only in-frame clonotypes and omits some of them. The sample records about 130,000 clones, 83% being singletons. The V end lost 8 bases, the J end lost 5 bases, and 18 bases lay between the germline ends. The CDR3 runs 14 residues. Germline V gives CDR1 MDHEN, CDR2 SYDVKM. Sequencing was performed on PBMCs. This chain joins TRBV28 and TRBJ1-1; tentatively, D is TRBD1 (6 bases). This clonotype originated in a girl aged 2-15 years in good health and CMV-seronegative. CDR3 region: CASVRSRGRTEAFF. The CDR3, as DNA: TGTGCCAGCGTAAGGAGCAGGGGTCGGACTGAAGCTTTCTTT. The full variable domain, completed using reference TRBV28 and TRBJ1-1, is DVKVTQSSRYLVKRTGEKVFLECVQDMDHENMFWYRQDPGLGLRLIYFSYDVKMKEKGDIPEGYSVSREKKERFSLILESASTNQTSMYLCASVRSRGRTEAFFGQGTRLTVV.